What follows are 30 T cell receptor beta chains derived from one specimen sequenced in a study of cytomegalovirus exposure and HLA in healthy donors. Primers for the PCR totalled 60 Vbeta and 13 Jbeta. Profiled with immunoSEQ multiplex PCR; TCRdb holds only in-frame clones, not every one. Altogether approximately 170,000 clones are present, under 90% being singletons, with the ten largest covering around 1.5%. Sequenced input: PBMCs. All receptors derive from a male donor in good health and CMV-seronegative.

This CDR3 is CASSLTGDSSDTQYF. DNA of the CDR3: TGTGCCAGCAGCTTGACAGGGGATAGTTCAGATACGCAGTATTTT. V usage is TRBV7-9 and J usage is TRBJ2-3; 8 nucleotides match TRBD1. Germline loops: CDR1 SEHNR, CDR2 FQNEAQ (reference sequence). The V segment lost 3 bases and the J segment 4 bases; nucleotides outside the gene matches: 6. The CDR3 is made up of 15 amino acids.

V and J are TRBV6-1 and TRBJ2-7, with D possibly being TRBD1 (5 bases). Trimming cost V 3 bases and J 5 bases, with 14 bases left between them. Germline CDR1 is MNHNS and CDR2 is SASEGT. The CDR3 runs to 14 residues. This CDR3 reads CASSDLAGFNEQYF. DNA of the CDR3: TGTGCCAGCAGTGATCTGGCAGGGTTTAACGAGCAGTACTTC.

The chain couples TRBV2 to TRBJ2-6; D perhaps matches TRBD1 (6 bases). Germline assignment: CDR1 SNHLY and CDR2 FYNNEI. This CDR3 region has 14 residues. V was shortened by 7 bases and J by 0 bases, with 7 bases between the two germline ends. Here the CDR3 reads CASTGASGANVLTF. Written as DNA, the CDR3 is TGTGCCAGCACAGGGGCCTCTGGGGCCAACGTCCTGACTTTC.

The chain links TRBV6-5 to TRBJ1-2; D possibly corresponds to TRBD1 (5 bases). The CDR3 is 12 amino acids. V lost 6 bases and J 3 bases, leaving 8 bases between the germline ends. Germline CDR1 MNHEY, CDR2 SVGAGI. CDR3 nucleotide sequence: TGTGCCAGCAGAGCAGGGTACTATGGCTACACCTTC. This gives the protein CASRAGYYGYTF.

The chain uses TRBV7-8 and TRBJ2-5; D ambiguous. CDR1 SGHVS and CDR2 FQNEAQ come from the germline V gene. Trimming took 1 base from V and 2 from J, leaving 5 bases between them. The length of the CDR3 is 13 residues. This CDR3 reads CASSLVSQETQYF. The CDR3 DNA reads as TGTGCCAGCAGCTTAGTATCTCAAGAGACCCAGTACTTC.

This chain links TRBV9 with TRBJ2-7; possibly TRBD1 for D (5 bases). This CDR3 has 16 residues. Trimming stripped 0 bases from V and 3 bases from J, with 16 bases between. The germline CDR1 and CDR2 sequences are SGDLS and YYNGEE. CDR3 region: CASSVGGWEGDYEQYF. Here the CDR3 DNA reads TGTGCCAGCAGCGTAGGAGGATGGGAAGGGGACTACGAGCAGTACTTC.

The chain carries TRBV18 and TRBJ1-1; no clear D. Germline V gene lookup returns CDR1 KGHSH and CDR2 LQKENI. This CDR3 is 15 amino acids long. The ends were cut back, 3 bases at V and 4 bases at J, with 15 bases in the middle. The CDR3 DNA reads as TGTGCCAGCTCACCGACCTCAAACCGGGGCACTGAAGCTTTCTTT. Encoded protein: CASSPTSNRGTEAFF. The full variable domain, rest sourced from reference TRBV18 and TRBJ1-1, is NAGVMQNPRHLVRRRGQEARLRCSPMKGHSHVYWYRQLPEEGLKFMVYLQKENIIDESGMPKERFSAEFPKEGPSILRIQQVVRGDSAAYFCASSPTSNRGTEAFFGQGTRLTVV.

The chain combines TRBV7-9 with TRBJ2-7, with a weak D call TRBD1 (5 bases). Trimming removed 6 bases at V and 6 bases at J, with 12 bases between. CDR3 size: 12 residues. Looked up from germline, CDR1 is SEHNR and CDR2 is FQNEAQ (reference sequence). CDR3 sequence (DNA): TGTGCCAGCAGTCCCGTGGGGCTCGAGCAGTACTTC. Its protein is CASSPVGLEQYF.

This rearrangement joins TRBV2 to TRBJ2-7, with D perhaps matching TRBD2 (5 bases). V lost 8 bases to trimming and J lost 7 bases, with 12 bases between them. The CDR3 contains 11 residues. The germline gives CDR1 SNHLY, CDR2 FYNNEI. CDR3 residues: CASVGGWEQYF. In DNA, the CDR3 is TGTGCCAGCGTCGGCGGGTGGGAGCAGTACTTC.

Only a few counts were recorded for this clone. The rearrangement uses TRBV5-6 and TRBJ1-2, with unresolved D. CDR3 length: 14 amino acids. The V gene's germline CDR1 is SGHDT and CDR2 YYEEEE. V lost 0 bases and J lost 4, with 10 bases in between. This CDR3 reads CASSLGPAGYGYTF. Written as DNA, the CDR3 is TGTGCCAGCAGCTTGGGTCCGGCAGGCTATGGCTACACCTTC.

This chain uses TRBV5-5 with TRBJ2-5, with D perhaps matching TRBD1 (5 bases). Trimming left V 0 bases short and J 5 bases short, with 17 bases between. The germline gives CDR1 SGHKS, CDR2 YYEKEE (reference sequence). The CDR3 has 16 residues. CDR3 in DNA: TGTGCCAGCAGCTTGGTTGGTGGCAGGGCTAGGGAGACCCAGTACTTC. Translating it yields CASSLVGGRARETQYF.

V usage is TRBV25-1 and J usage is TRBJ1-1; no reliable D call. There are 17 residues in the CDR3. CDR1 MGHDK and CDR2 SYGVNS come from the germline V gene. V shed 3 bases and J shed 8 bases, with 25 bases lying between them. CDR3 sequence reads: CASSDGGSGILTGEAFF. DNA of the CDR3: TGTGCCAGCAGTGATGGAGGGTCGGGAATCCTCACCGGGGAAGCTTTCTTT.

This rearrangement joins TRBV19 to TRBJ2-5; 11 positions match TRBD1. The DNA end lines up better with TRBJ2-7; the J call may be wrong. The CDR3 runs to 16 residues. CDR1 and CDR2 from the germline V gene are LNHDA and SQIVND (reference sequence). CDR3 protein: CASSPDGQGAVYEQYF. The CDR3, as DNA: TGTGCCAGTAGTCCGGACGGACAGGGGGCAGTCTACGAGCAGTACTTC.

This chain connects TRBV7-9 to TRBJ1-2; TRBD1 matches at 9 bases. The CDR3 is made up of 14 amino acids. The germline V gene has CDR1 SEHNR and CDR2 FQNEAQ (reference sequence). V gave up 5 bases and J gave up 2 bases; unmatched junction bases: 3. The CDR3 bases are TGTGCCAGCAGCCCGGGACAGGGAAACTATGGCTACACCTTC. The encoded protein is CASSPGQGNYGYTF.

The V gene is TRBV7-2, the J gene TRBJ2-7, with 7 bases fitting TRBD1. The CDR3 contains 14 residues. V dropped 4 bases and J dropped 0; count of bases not matched to a gene: 3. CDR1 and CDR2 from the germline V gene are SGHTA and FQGNSA. The CDR3 coding sequence is TGTGCCAGCAGCTCATACAGGGGCTCCTACGAGCAGTACTTC. Amino acid sequence: CASSSYRGSYEQYF.

CDR3 protein: CASRLEDGSYEQYF. DNA of the CDR3: TGTGCCAGCCGACTGGAGGACGGATCCTACGAGCAGTACTTC. The chain carries TRBV5-6 and TRBJ2-5; tentatively, D is TRBD2 (5 bases). The J call is in doubt because the DNA end fits TRBJ2-7 better. The CDR3 spans 14 residues. From germline, CDR1 is SGHDT and CDR2 YYEEEE.

The CDR3 nucleotides are TGTGCCAGCACGTTGGCGACAGGGGGCGAACACGGGGAGCTGTTTTTT. This translates into CASTLATGGEHGELFF. V and J are TRBV7-8 and TRBJ2-2; TRBD1 agrees at 10 bases. From germline, CDR1 is SGHVS and CDR2 FQNEAQ. The trim removed 7 bases at V and 7 bases at J, leaving 12 bases unmatched. CDR3 size: 16 residues. The whole variable domain, filled in from reference TRBV7-8 and TRBJ2-2, reads GAGVSQSPRYKVAKRGQDVALRCDPISGHVSLFWYQQALGQGPEFLTYFQNEAQLDKSGLPSDRFFAERPEGSVSTLKIQRTQQEDSAVYLCASTLATGGEHGELFFGEGSRLTVL.

The chain carries TRBV25-1 and TRBJ2-3; D is unclear. Germline values: CDR1 MGHDK, CDR2 SYGVNS. The CDR3 extends over 14 amino acids. CDR3 region: CATAVPFGTDTQYF. The CDR3 DNA reads as TGTGCTACAGCAGTGCCGTTTGGCACAGATACGCAGTATTTT.

The chain couples TRBV5-5 to TRBJ1-3, with D perhaps matching TRBD1 (6 bases). The CDR3 sequence is 15 residues long. Germline assignment: CDR1 SGHKS and CDR2 YYEKEE (reference sequence). Trimming pared 4 bases from V and 0 bases from J, leaving 11 bases between. The CDR3, as DNA: TGTGCCAGCAGCCCCGACAGGAACTCTGGAAACACCATATATTTT. Encoded protein: CASSPDRNSGNTIYF.

V is TRBV28 and J is TRBJ1-2; TRBD1 matches at 8 bases. With 11 bases clipped from V and 3 bases from J, the junction kept 11 bases outside the gene matches. CDR3 size: 14 residues. Germline V gene lookup returns CDR1 MDHEN and CDR2 SYDVKM. CDR3 loop: CASRPTGEHYGYTF. For the CDR3, the DNA is TGTGCCTCGAGGCCGACAGGGGAACACTATGGCTACACCTTC.

DNA for the CDR3: TGTGCCAGCAGCTTGGAGGGGCGGAGAAACACCATATATTTT. Protein sequence: CASSLEGRRNTIYF. The V call is TRBV5-5, the J call TRBJ1-3; a weak D match, TRBD1 (5 bases). Germline-derived CDR1 and CDR2 are SGHKS and YYEKEE (reference sequence). The CDR3 runs to 14 residues. Trimming shortened V by 0 bases and J by 5 bases, and 9 bases separated the two germline ends.

This clone was observed a few times. V and J are TRBV7-9 and TRBJ1-2, with D tentatively TRBD1 (6 bases). CDR3 length: 14 amino acids. The V end was cut by 5 bases, the J end by 5 bases, with 15 bases between. Per the germline V gene, CDR1 is SEHNR and CDR2 is FQNEAQ (reference sequence). The CDR3 nucleotides are TGTGCCAGCAGCCCTCGACAGGACCCGTATGGCTACACCTTC. It codes for CASSPRQDPYGYTF.

The genes are TRBV19 and TRBJ2-3; 12 bases match TRBD2. Per the germline V gene, CDR1 is LNHDA and CDR2 is SQIVND (reference sequence). The CDR3 runs 16 residues. The V segment lost 5 bases and the J segment 5 bases; nucleotides outside the gene matches: 8. DNA of the CDR3: TGTGCCAGTAGTGAGACTAGCGGGGGACCGCGAGATACGCAGTATTTT. Protein sequence: CASSETSGGPRDTQYF. The whole variable domain, filled in from reference TRBV19 and TRBJ2-3, reads DGGITQSPKYLFRKEGQNVTLSCEQNLNHDAMYWYRQDPGQGLRLIYYSQIVNDFQKGDIAEGYSVSREKKESFPLTVTSAQKNPTAFYLCASSETSGGPRDTQYFGPGTRLTVL.

V gene TRBV10-2 combines with J gene TRBJ2-5; 7 bases align to TRBD1. The DNA end is a closer match to TRBJ2-7, so the J assignment may be wrong. The CDR3 consists of 13 residues. Germline assignment: CDR1 WSHSY and CDR2 SAAADI. The CDR3 here is CASSGTGGHEQYF. CDR3 in DNA: TGCGCCAGCAGTGGGACAGGAGGACACGAGCAGTACTTC.

The rearrangement uses TRBV6-5 and TRBJ1-5; D perhaps matches TRBD1 (6 bases). The CDR3 runs to 15 residues. From germline, CDR1 is MNHEY and CDR2 SVGAGI. The V end lost 4 bases, the J end lost 5 bases, and 15 bases lay between the germline ends. The CDR3 DNA follows: TGTGCCAGCAGTTTGTGGGCAGGGGAAGATCAGCCCCAGCATTTT. Translation: CASSLWAGEDQPQHF.

This chain joins TRBV9 and TRBJ1-2, with 10 nucleotides matching TRBD1. With 3 bases clipped from V and 4 bases from J, the junction kept 9 bases outside the gene matches. CDR3 length: 16 amino acids. Germline V gives CDR1 SGDLS, CDR2 YYNGEE. The CDR3 nucleotides read TGTGCCAGCAGCGCGCTGACAGGGGGCGCAGGCTATGGCTACACCTTC. It specifies CASSALTGGAGYGYTF.

The chain employs TRBV7-9 and TRBJ1-2; no clear D gene. This CDR3 is built from 13 residues. Trimming left V 6 bases short and J 2 bases short, with 10 bases between. Per the germline V gene, CDR1 is SEHNR and CDR2 is FQNEAQ (reference sequence). CDR3 amino acids: CASRPAGNYGYTF. The CDR3 DNA follows: TGTGCCAGCAGACCCGCGGGCAACTATGGCTACACCTTC.

V gene TRBV5-1 combines with J gene TRBJ1-1, with 9 bases aligning to TRBD1. The germline V gene has CDR1 SGHRS and CDR2 YFSETQ. Trimming took 5 bases from V and 7 from J; bases not matched to a gene: 6. The CDR3 runs 13 residues. The CDR3 region is CASSYGTGIEAFF. In DNA, the CDR3 is TGCGCCAGCAGTTACGGGACAGGGATTGAAGCTTTCTTT.

The chain employs TRBV6-5 and TRBJ1-2; D is possibly TRBD1 (6 bases). From germline, CDR1 is MNHEY and CDR2 SVGAGI. With 1 base removed from V and 7 bases from J, the gap between germline ends came to 10 bases. There are 13 residues in the CDR3. The CDR3 DNA follows: TGTGCCAGCAGTTACTTAGGGGGATCTGGCTACACCTTC. It codes for CASSYLGGSGYTF.

This clone has a handful of counts. The chain carries TRBV11-3 and TRBJ2-1, with D tentatively TRBD2 (6 bases). The CDR3 covers 14 residues. Germline CDR1 and CDR2: SGHNT and YENEEA. The germline V and J ends were trimmed by 1 base and 8 bases, with 12 bases remaining between them. DNA for the CDR3: TGTGCCAGCAGCTTAGGTAGGGCTAGCGATGAGCAGTTCTTC. Protein product: CASSLGRASDEQFF.